This T cell receptor beta chain came from a study of T cells in Graves' hyperthyroidism and ophthalmopathy. Researchers took RNA transcripts and amplified the TCR beta CDR3 regions from them. Using the HTBI primer set, a first-round RT-PCR was run on the TCR CDR3. TCRdb recomputed calls from the multiplex PCR reads with MiXCR, one row per CDR3 protein. The sample shows around 520,000 distinct CDR3 sequences, around 14% of them seen only once. The germline V and J ends were trimmed by 6 bases and 1 base, with 14 bases remaining between them. Germline assignment: CDR1 MNHEY and CDR2 SVGEGT. This CDR3 contains 15 residues.

The chain is built from TRBV6-2 or TRBV6-3 and TRBJ2-3; D remains ambiguous. Sequenced: blood. This TCR was recovered from a woman younger than 30 with Graves' hyperthyroidism. CDR3 residues: CASSPEAWGTDTQYF. The CDR3 nucleotides are TGTGCCAGCAGCCCTGAGGCATGGGGCACAGATACGCAGTATTTT.